This T cell receptor (beta chain) is from a study of regulatory T cells in long-lasting Graves disease. Study overall: For under 3 months, newly diagnosed Graves' patients had been taking antithyroid drugs.

Findings and caveats of the study: Persistent patients had more shared public clonotypes (around 2,700) than new patients (approximately 920).

Both iRepertoire HTBI primers and Arm-PCR of CDR3 regions were used to build the TCR beta libraries. In TCRdb, the multiplex PCR reads were re-called with MiXCR into one record per CDR3 protein. The sample lists over 500,000 distinct CDR3 sequences; about 16% were seen once. This clonotype was counted only a few times. The target antigen is unknown. Described time point: newly diagnosed GD, antithyroid drugs for less than 3 months. TCR sequences were obtained from RNA taken from PBMCs. With V trimmed by 4 bases and J by 0 bases, 19 bases remained unmatched. Germline lookup yields CDR1 MGHRA and CDR2 YSYEKL. CDR3 length: 20 residues. A further study also used this sample, focusing on T cells in Graves' hyperthyroidism and ophthalmopathy. According to that study: Blood also carried most thyroid clonotypes expanded above 0.001.

The material was peripheral blood mononuclear cells (PBMCs), obtained at new diagnosis, from a patient treated with antithyroid drugs. V gene TRBV4-1 combines with J gene TRBJ2-3, with 7 bases that match TRBD2. The clonotype originates from a man between 18 and 29 years old with Graves disease. The DNA for the CDR3 is TGCGCCAGCAGCCCACAACGGCTGGGCGGGAGCCTATCTAGCACAGATACGCAGTATTTT. Amino acid sequence: CASSPQRLGGSLSSTDTQYF.